The clone carrying this TCR beta chain was picked up many times. The antigen remains unidentified. The CDR3 goes on 3 residues after the read ends, and that part is filled in from the germline J gene. Patients and controls were mostly of Caucasian heritage. The data are from a study of T cell clonality in common variable immunodeficiency. General observations from the study: CVID subjects had higher TCRbeta clonality than healthy controls, most marked in about a third.

Looked up from germline, CDR1 is DFQATT and CDR2 is SNEGSKA (reference sequence). V gave up 6 bases and J gave up 5 bases; unmatched junction bases: 7. CDR3 length: 14 residues. CVID and control samples used equivalent genomic DNA input. Sequencing used immunoSEQ multiplex PCR; TCRdb keeps in-frame clones, though not all of them. This repertoire holds tens of thousands of clones, and none appear only once. This sequence originates from a person aged 18 to 75 in good health. J is TRBJ2-1 and V is TRBV20-1; 10 nucleotides align to TRBD2. Sequenced sample: peripheral blood mononuclear cells. The CDR3 sequence is CSAARTSGNNEQFF. The covered CDR3 bases are TGCAGTGCCGCCAGGACTAGCGGAAACAATGAG.